These T cell receptor beta chains were read from a single sample in a study of blood T cell repertoires in COVID-19. Method: immunoSEQ multiplex PCR; TCRdb's copy keeps in-frame clones and lacks some. The sample has approximately 74,000 clones; approximately 90% are singletons. The specimen was peripheral blood. These receptors all come from a woman aged 60 to 75 with active COVID-19. Both conserved end residues are part of each CDR3. The D gene is left open where the match is weak. Only some rows state a clone size, as once, few, many or a class for expanded clones.

j_gene | d_gene | abundance | v_gene | CDR3aa | CDR3nt
TRBJ1-4 | TRBD1 | - | TRBV30 | CASRGTVREEKLFF | TGTGCCAGCCGGGGGACAGTTCGGGAGGAAAAACTGTTTTTT
TRBJ1-6 | - | - | TRBV7-9 | CASSPLSNSPLHF | TGTGCCAGCAGCCCCCTTTCGAATTCACCCCTCCACTTT
TRBJ1-1 | - | - | TRBV6-5 | CASSLKGGNTEAFF | TGTGCCAGCAGTTTAAAAGGGGGGAACACTGAAGCTTTCTTT
TRBJ2-1 | TRBD2 | - | TRBV11-3 | CASSLLLAGVGEQFF | TGTGCCAGCAGCTTATTACTAGCGGGAGTGGGTGAGCAGTTCTTC
TRBJ2-7 | - | - | TRBV29-1 | CSAIQGYEQYF | TGCAGCGCTATACAGGGCTACGAGCAGTACTTC
TRBJ2-3 | - | - | TRBV19 | CASSVGHGKSSTQYF | TGTGCCAGTAGTGTGGGACACGGAAAGAGCTCTACGCAGTATTTT
TRBJ2-4 | TRBD1 | - | TRBV15 | CATSRLDREAKNIQYF | TGTGCCACCAGCAGGCTTGACAGGGAAGCCAAAAACATTCAGTACTTC
TRBJ1-2 | - | - | TRBV30 | CAWSYVNYGYTF | TGTGCCTGGAGCTATGTTAACTATGGCTACACCTTC
TRBJ1-2 | - | - | TRBV2 | CASRQGNYGYTF | TGTGCCAGCAGGCAGGGGAACTATGGCTACACCTTC
TRBJ2-3 | TRBD2 | - | TRBV5-1 | CASSLRIAGVTDTQYF | TGCGCCAGCAGCCTCAGGATTGCGGGAGTGACAGATACGCAGTATTTT
TRBJ2-2 | TRBD2 | - | TRBV30 | CAWSDQLGGTGELFF | TGTGCCTGGAGTGACCAACTCGGGGGGACCGGGGAGCTGTTTTTT
TRBJ2-3 | - | once | TRBV6-5 | CASSSRLADTQYF | TGTGCCAGCAGCTCCCGATTAGCAGATACGCAGTATTTT
TRBJ2-5 | TRBD2 | - | TRBV9 | CASSVVAGGPETQYF | TGTGCCAGCAGCGTAGTAGCGGGAGGTCCAGAGACCCAGTACTTC
TRBJ1-1 | TRBD1 | - | TRBV6-1 | CASSDRGRNTEAFF | TGTGCCAGCAGTGACAGGGGGCGCAACACTGAAGCTTTCTTT
TRBJ1-2 | TRBD1 | - | TRBV7-9 | CASSPPTGDYGYTF | TGTGCCAGCAGCCCACCGACAGGGGACTATGGCTACACCTTC
TRBJ2-1 | TRBD1 | - | TRBV28 | CASSRRGSYNEQFF | TGTGCCAGCAGTCGCAGGGGGTCCTACAATGAGCAGTTCTTC
TRBJ2-1 | TRBD2 | - | TRBV6-1 | CASREAGVIEQFF | TGTGCCAGCAGAGAAGCGGGAGTGATTGAGCAGTTCTTC
TRBJ2-7 | - | - | TRBV28 | CASSLGGSYEQYF | TGTGCCAGCAGTTTGGGGGGTTCCTACGAGCAGTACTTC
TRBJ1-2 | TRBD1 | - | TRBV15 | CATSRDRIYGYTF | TGTGCCACCAGCAGGGACAGGATCTATGGCTACACCTTC
TRBJ2-5 | TRBD2 | - | TRBV27 | CASSQQAGWGGETQYF | TGTGCCAGCAGTCAACAAGCGGGCTGGGGGGGAGAGACCCAGTACTTC
TRBJ2-7 | TRBD1 | - | TRBV6-1 | CASSEWGQGVYEQYF | TGTGCCAGCAGTGAATGGGGACAGGGAGTCTACGAGCAGTACTTC
TRBJ1-4 | TRBD1 | - | TRBV27 | CASSPGTGASPEKLFF | TGTGCCAGCAGTCCAGGGACAGGGGCTTCCCCTGAAAAACTGTTTTTT
TRBJ2-7 | - | - | TRBV4-1 | CASSRQLGSTTNEQYF | TGCGCCAGCAGCCGTCAACTCGGGTCTACCACTAACGAGCAGTACTTC
TRBJ2-1 | TRBD2 | once | TRBV11-2 | CASSLVLAGGRGNEQFF | TGTGCCAGCAGCTTAGTATTGGCGGGAGGGCGGGGCAATGAGCAGTTCTTC
TRBJ2-5 | TRBD1 | - | TRBV11-2 | CASSLKWNRGIETQYF | TGTGCCAGCAGCTTAAAATGGAACAGGGGGATTGAGACCCAGTACTTC
TRBJ2-5 | - | - | TRBV27 | CASSLSFVGVDGETQYF | TGTGCCAGCAGTTTATCCTTTGTCGGGGTGGACGGAGAGACCCAGTACTTC
TRBJ1-4 | - | - | TRBV11-2 | CASSLGRLGNGYEKLFF | TGTGCCAGCAGCTTAGGGCGGCTGGGTAATGGGTATGAAAAACTGTTTTTT
TRBJ1-5 | - | - | TRBV28 | CASSLGGRNQPQHF | TGTGCCAGCAGCTTGGGGGGGCGAAATCAGCCCCAGCATTTT